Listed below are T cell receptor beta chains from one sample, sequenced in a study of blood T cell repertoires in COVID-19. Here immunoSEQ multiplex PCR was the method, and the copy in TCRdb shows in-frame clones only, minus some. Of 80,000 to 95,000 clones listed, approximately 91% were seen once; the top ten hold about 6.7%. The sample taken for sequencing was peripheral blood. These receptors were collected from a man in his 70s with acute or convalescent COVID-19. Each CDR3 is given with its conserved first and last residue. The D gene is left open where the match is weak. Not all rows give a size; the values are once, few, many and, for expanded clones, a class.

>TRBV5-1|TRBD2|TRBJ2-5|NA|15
CASSLAGGAQETQYF
TGCGCCAGCAGCTTGGCCGGGGGGGCCCAAGAGACCCAGTACTTC
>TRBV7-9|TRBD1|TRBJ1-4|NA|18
CASSLGRTGTATNEKLFF
TGTGCCAGCAGCTTAGGAAGGACAGGGACCGCGACTAATGAAAAACTGTTTTTT
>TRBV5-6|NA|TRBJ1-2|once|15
CASSLNPTANYGYTF
TGTGCCAGCAGCCTGAACCCCACAGCTAACTATGGCTACACCTTC
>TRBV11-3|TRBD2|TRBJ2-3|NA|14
CASGAGGSTDTQYF
TGTGCCAGCGGGGCGGGAGGAAGCACAGATACGCAGTATTTT
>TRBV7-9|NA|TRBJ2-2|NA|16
CASSLSSGTRSGELFF
TGTGCCAGCAGCTTATCAAGCGGCACCCGGTCCGGGGAGCTGTTTTTT
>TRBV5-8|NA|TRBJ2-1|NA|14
CASRPLYLYNEQFF
TGTGCCAGCAGGCCCCTCTATTTATACAATGAGCAGTTCTTC
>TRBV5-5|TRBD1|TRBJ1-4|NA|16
CASSWGQGSSNEKLFF
TGTGCCAGCAGCTGGGGACAGGGGTCGAGTAATGAAAAACTGTTTTTT
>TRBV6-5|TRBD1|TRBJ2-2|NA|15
CASSRGQGRTGELFF
TGTGCCAGCAGCCGGGGACAGGGCCGTACCGGGGAGCTGTTTTTT
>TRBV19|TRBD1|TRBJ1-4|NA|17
CASSNGQGSISNEKLFF
TGTGCCAGTAGTAACGGACAGGGTAGCATCTCTAATGAAAAACTGTTTTTT
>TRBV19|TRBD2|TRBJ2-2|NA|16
CASSRRLAQNTGELFF
TGTGCCAGTAGCCGAAGACTAGCACAAAACACCGGGGAGCTGTTTTTT
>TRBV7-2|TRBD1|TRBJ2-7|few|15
CASSSRQGDPYEQYF
TGTGCCAGCAGCTCCAGACAGGGGGATCCCTACGAGCAGTACTTC
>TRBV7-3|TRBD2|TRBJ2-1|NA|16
CASSRTGTSGNNEQFF
TGTGCCAGCAGCCGCACCGGGACTAGCGGGAACAATGAGCAGTTCTTC
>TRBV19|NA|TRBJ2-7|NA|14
CASSILAGENEQYF
TGTGCCAGTAGTATCCTTGCCGGGGAAAACGAGCAGTACTTC
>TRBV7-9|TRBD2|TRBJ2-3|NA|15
CASSLPIAGADTQYF
TGTGCCAGCAGCTTACCAATAGCGGGAGCAGATACGCAGTATTTT
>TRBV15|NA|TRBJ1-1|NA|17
CATSSPIQLGGRTEAFF
TGTGCCACCAGCTCCCCTATCCAGTTGGGGGGGAGGACTGAAGCTTTCTTT
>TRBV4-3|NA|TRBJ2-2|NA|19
CASSPRRESGPTNTGELFF
TGCGCCAGCAGCCCCCGTCGGGAGAGCGGCCCCACGAACACCGGGGAGCTGTTTTTT
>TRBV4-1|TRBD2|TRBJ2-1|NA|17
CASSQRLAGDTYNEQFF
TGCGCCAGCAGCCAACGACTAGCGGGCGATACCTACAATGAGCAGTTCTTC
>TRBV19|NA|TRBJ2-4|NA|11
CASRGTGVGYF
TGTGCCAGTAGGGGGACGGGGGTAGGGTACTTC
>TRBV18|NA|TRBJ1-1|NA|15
CASSRAEELNTEAFF
TGTGCCAGCTCACGGGCGGAGGAGCTGAACACTGAAGCTTTCTTT
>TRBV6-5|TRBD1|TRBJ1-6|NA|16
CASSFDRAVLNSPLHF
TGTGCCAGCAGTTTTGACAGGGCGGTCTTAAATTCACCCCTCCACTTT
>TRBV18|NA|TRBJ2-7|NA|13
CASSPTQDYEQYF
TGTGCCAGCTCACCAACACAGGATTACGAGCAGTACTTC
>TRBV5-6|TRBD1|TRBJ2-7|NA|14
CASSLGQGPYEQYF
TGTGCCAGCAGCTTAGGACAGGGGCCCTACGAGCAGTACTTC